A single sample gave rise to the 15 T cell receptor beta chains below, sequenced in a study of shared clonotypes between healthy human individuals. Sequencing used immunoSEQ multiplex PCR; TCRdb keeps in-frame clones, though not all of them. The top ten clones hold 30% to 40% of a sample with some 700,000 clones, around 91% of them seen once. The sample was memory CD8+ T cells from PBMCs. Subset indicated: CD45RO+ cells pooled with CCR7-negative TemRA cells. The source is a man between 18 and 29 years old in good health. Some clones in this sample may be carry-over from other donors' samples.

The V gene is TRBV6-1, the J gene TRBJ1-5; the D gene is possibly TRBD1 (5 bases). CDR3 length: 15 residues. Looked up from germline, CDR1 is MNHNS and CDR2 is SASEGT. V was shortened by 1 base and J by 3 bases, with 10 bases between the two germline ends. As DNA, the CDR3 is TGTGCCAGCAGTGAAGGCGGGGGTTTCAATCAGCCCCAGCATTTT. It translates to CASSEGGGFNQPQHF.

The rearrangement uses TRBV11-2 and TRBJ2-1; maybe TRBD2 (5 bases). V lost 1 base and J 5 bases, leaving 9 bases between the germline ends. In germline, CDR1 is SGHAT, CDR2 FQNNGV. The CDR3 has 14 residues. CDR3 nucleotides: TGTGCCAGCAGCTTAGTCTCGCGGGACAATGAGCAGTTCTTC. This gives the protein CASSLVSRDNEQFF.

CDR3 loop: CASSIRLAGYNEQFF. The CDR3 coding sequence is TGTGCCAGCAGCATCAGACTAGCAGGCTACAATGAGCAGTTCTTC. The chain carries TRBV13 and TRBJ2-1; TRBD2 matches at 7 bases. The ends lost 5 bases at V and 3 bases at J; junction bases unmatched: 7. Germline CDR1 and CDR2: PRHDT and FYEKMQ (reference sequence). CDR3 length: 15 residues. The full variable domain, completed using reference TRBV13 and TRBJ2-1, is AAGVIQSPRHLIKEKRETATLKCYPIPRHDTVYWYQQGPGQDPQFLISFYEKMQSDKGSIPDRFSAQQFSDYHSELNMSSLELGDSALYFCASSIRLAGYNEQFFGPGTRLTVL.

The chain employs TRBV10-1 and TRBJ2-3, with 7 bases fitting TRBD2. Germline lookup yields CDR1 WNHNN and CDR2 SYGVQD (reference sequence). The CDR3 length is 15 residues. V lost 2 bases and J lost 6; bases outside the gene matches: 8. This CDR3 is CASSEGTTPGDTQYF. For the CDR3, the DNA is TGCGCCAGCAGTGAGGGGACTACCCCCGGGGATACGCAGTATTTT.

V gene TRBV6-5 combines with J gene TRBJ1-4, with D hard to call. The CDR3 sequence is 12 residues long. Germline values: CDR1 MNHEY, CDR2 SVGAGI. Trimming left V 5 bases short and J 8 bases short, with 9 bases between. The CDR3, as DNA: TGTGCCAGCAGTCAAGACCAAGAAAAACTGTTTTTT. Its protein is CASSQDQEKLFF.

This clone has a single count. CDR3 loop: CASSSFLGGSSTDTQYF. The DNA of the CDR3 is TGTGCCAGCAGCTCCTTCCTTGGGGGATCTAGCACAGATACGCAGTATTTT. V and J are TRBV5-4 and TRBJ2-3; D tentatively reads TRBD1 or TRBD2 (5 bases each). The germline V gene encodes CDR1 SGHNT and CDR2 YYREEE (reference sequence). The CDR3 is made up of 17 amino acids. V lost 3 bases and J lost 0, with 17 bases in between.

The rearrangement uses TRBV7-2 and TRBJ2-7; D gene uncertain. Between the trimmed V and J ends, which lost 3 bases and 0 bases, there was a span of 6 bases. The CDR3 covers 13 residues. Germline values: CDR1 SGHTA, CDR2 FQGNSA. The CDR3 here is CASSFGSSYEQYF. The CDR3 DNA reads as TGTGCCAGCAGCTTCGGAAGCTCCTACGAGCAGTACTTC.

The chain has TRBV2 and TRBJ2-3; D perhaps matches TRBD1 (6 bases). Between the trimmed V and J ends, which lost 4 bases and 4 bases, there was a span of 12 bases. Germline CDR1 SNHLY, CDR2 FYNNEI. The CDR3 length is 14 residues. CDR3 sequence: CASSGGPGADTQYF. The CDR3 coding sequence is TGTGCCAGCAGTGGGGGGCCTGGCGCAGATACGCAGTATTTT.

The V gene is TRBV7-9, the J gene TRBJ2-3, with D possibly being TRBD1 (6 bases). CDR3 size: 14 residues. Germline assignment: CDR1 SEHNR and CDR2 FQNEAQ (reference sequence). The V end lost 8 bases, the J end lost 3 bases, and 15 bases lay between the germline ends. CDR3 sequence reads: CASPGPGATDTQYF. For the CDR3, the DNA is TGTGCCAGCCCGGGGCCAGGGGCTACAGATACGCAGTATTTT.

The CDR3 sequence is CASSHDIAGDQAYEQYF. CDR3 in DNA: TGCGCCAGCAGCCACGACATAGCGGGAGACCAGGCCTACGAGCAGTACTTC. The gene calls are TRBV4-3 and TRBJ2-7; 9 bases map to TRBD2. The V gene's germline CDR1 is LGHNA and CDR2 YSLEER. Trimming cost V 3 bases and J 2 bases; bases outside gene matches: 11. This CDR3 is built from 17 residues.

This CDR3 reads CASSQHPVGHFPYEQYF. The CDR3 region has the DNA TGTGCCAGCAGCCAACACCCGGTGGGGCACTTTCCCTACGAGCAGTACTTC. The V and J genes are TRBV14 and TRBJ2-7; a weak D match, TRBD1 (5 bases). Germline CDR1 reads SGHDN; CDR2 reads FVKESK. CDR3 length: 17 amino acids. With 2 bases removed from V and 2 bases from J, the gap between germline ends came to 19 bases.

There are a few counts of this clone. The genes are TRBV18 and TRBJ1-5, with D possibly TRBD1 on 5 matching bases. This CDR3 is 13 amino acids long. Per the germline V gene, CDR1 is KGHSH and CDR2 is LQKENI. The V end was cut by 5 bases, the J end by 2 bases, with 7 bases between. The CDR3 region is CASSGGGNQPQHF. The CDR3 region has the DNA TGTGCCAGCTCAGGGGGTGGCAATCAGCCCCAGCATTTT.

The chain recombines TRBV9 with TRBJ2-5, with a possible D match to TRBD1 (6 bases). The germline CDR1 and CDR2 sequences are SGDLS and YYNGEE. Trimming stripped 3 bases from V and 4 bases from J, with 13 bases between. This CDR3 comprises 14 residues. CDR3: CASSGRQEGETQYF. In DNA, the CDR3 is TGTGCCAGCAGCGGGAGACAGGAAGGAGAGACCCAGTACTTC.

The rearrangement joins TRBV6-1 to TRBJ2-2; 9 bases map to TRBD1. Germline CDR1 and CDR2: MNHNS and SASEGT. CDR3 length: 12 residues. The J segment lost 8 bases and the V segment lost 6 bases, leaving 1 base of the junction unmatched. The CDR3 spells CASRGQGGELFF. DNA for the CDR3: TGTGCCAGCAGGGGACAGGGTGGGGAGCTGTTTTTT.

With respect to this clone: At the DNA level, this CDR3 is encoded by other sequences in the same sample as well. The genes are TRBV18 and TRBJ2-7; D unclear. The CDR3 is made up of 13 amino acids. V was cut by 0 bases and J by 0 bases, with 3 bases left in between. Germline CDR1 reads KGHSH; CDR2 reads LQKENI. The CDR3 spells CASSPPDSYEQYF. Here the CDR3 DNA reads TGTGCCAGCTCACCACCGGACTCCTACGAGCAGTACTTC.